What follows is one T cell receptor (beta chain) and its context. These data are taken from a study of blood T cell repertoires in COVID-19. Study information: Collection of acute and convalescent COVID-19 samples took place in the United States, Italy and Spain.

Profiled with immunoSEQ multiplex PCR; TCRdb holds only in-frame clones, not every one. The repertoire has tens of thousands of clones, over 80% of them found once; the top ten carry 25% to 30%. This clonotype originated in a woman at least 80 years old with acute or convalescent COVID-19. Sequencing used peripheral blood.

Here the CDR3 reads CASSQGLAGGKVYNEQFF. The CDR3 DNA reads as TGTGCCAGCAGCCAGGGACTAGCGGGAGGGAAGGTGTACAATGAGCAGTTCTTC. The V and J genes are TRBV3-1 (or the pseudogene TRBV3-2) and TRBJ2-1, with 16 bases that match TRBD2. The V and J ends lost 3 bases and 4 bases, in that order; junction bases with no gene match: 6. The CDR3 runs 18 residues. Per the germline V gene, CDR1 is LGHDT and CDR2 is YNNKEL (reference sequence).